This passage covers 28 T cell receptor beta chains from one sample sequenced in a study of T cell clonotyping in hematopoietic cell transplantation. Sequencing was performed with immunoSEQ multiplex PCR; in TCRdb, only in-frame clones are kept and a portion is missing. This sample has 5,500 to 7,500 clones; about 86% occur once, and the top ten carry around 13%. The specimen comprised peripheral blood mononuclear cells, sampled 180 days after allogeneic stem cell transplant. All receptors come from a female patient aged 45 to 65 who had an allogeneic stem cell transplant from an unrelated donor, so the T cells may come from the graft donor. Some clones in this sample may be carry-over from other donors' samples.

The J gene is TRBJ1-4, the V gene TRBV28, with D maybe TRBD1 (5 bases). The CDR3 length is 16 residues. The V gene lost 5 bases and the J gene lost 5 bases, with 18 bases spanning the gap. Germline CDR1 and CDR2: MDHEN and SYDVKM. The CDR3 DNA reads TGTGCCAGCAGTCCTGGGGGATGGGGTGAAAATGAAAAACTGTTTTTT. Its protein is CASSPGGWGENEKLFF.

The chain combines TRBV29-1 with TRBJ2-1; 8 nucleotides agree with TRBD2. Trimming at V came to 7 bases and at J to 1 base, leaving 6 bases not matched to a gene. The CDR3 loop spans 14 amino acids. Germline V gives CDR1 SQVTM, CDR2 ANQGSEA. The CDR3 DNA follows: TGCAGCGACCTCGGGGGGGGGTCCTACAATGAGCAGTTCTTC. Translating it yields CSDLGGGSYNEQFF.

This chain connects TRBV7-3 to TRBJ2-5, with TRBD1 identical over 12 bases. The CDR3 contains 15 residues. The germline CDR1 and CDR2 sequences are SGHTA and FQGTGA. The ends lost 3 bases at V and 4 bases at J; junction bases unmatched: 3. The CDR3 protein is CASSFGTGGLETQYF. CDR3 sequence (DNA): TGTGCCAGCAGCTTCGGGACAGGGGGCCTAGAGACCCAGTACTTC. Full variable domain (rest looked up from reference TRBV7-3 and TRBJ2-5): GAGVSQTPSNKVTEKGKYVELRCDPISGHTALYWYRQSLGQGPEFLIYFQGTGAADDSGLPNDRFFAVRPEGSVSTLKIQRTERGDSAVYLCASSFGTGGLETQYFGPGTRLLVL.

The chain couples TRBV20-1 to TRBJ2-7; D remains ambiguous. Trimming pared 5 bases from V and 7 bases from J, leaving 12 bases between. The germline gives CDR1 DFQATT, CDR2 SNEGSKA (reference sequence). The CDR3 totals 11 residues. The CDR3 DNA is TGCAGTGCTCCACAGAGATTAGAGCAGTACTTC. This codes for CSAPQRLEQYF.

The rearrangement uses TRBV6-5 and TRBJ1-1; no reliable D call. This CDR3 has 16 residues. V lost 0 bases to trimming and J lost 0 bases, with 11 bases between them. The germline gives CDR1 MNHEY, CDR2 SVGAGI. The CDR3 DNA sequence: TGTGCCAGCAGTTACTCAAGTCTACAGCTGAACACTGAAGCTTTCTTT. Translating gives CASSYSSLQLNTEAFF.

This chain uses TRBV7-2 with TRBJ1-1, with D uncertain. From germline, CDR1 is SGHTA and CDR2 FQGNSA. V shed 3 bases and J shed 0 bases, with 11 bases lying between them. This CDR3 region has 15 residues. The CDR3 DNA reads TGTGCCAGCAGCTTTTCGGGTAAGATGAACACTGAAGCTTTCTTT. Translation gives CASSFSGKMNTEAFF.

The V and J genes are TRBV2 and TRBJ2-5; D unresolved. The J call is in doubt because the DNA end fits TRBJ2-7 better. Germline V gives CDR1 SNHLY, CDR2 FYNNEI. The CDR3 spans 11 residues. The DNA of the CDR3 is TGTGCCAGCAGTGGGAAATACGAGCAGTACTTC. Encoded protein: CASSGKYEQYF.

This clone was detected once. The chain employs TRBV5-1 and TRBJ2-7; tentatively, D is TRBD1 or TRBD2 (6 bases each). The V gene lost 4 bases and the J gene lost 6 bases, with 14 bases spanning the gap. CDR1 is SGHRS, CDR2 YFSETQ, per germline. The CDR3 loop spans 13 amino acids. This chain's CDR3 is CASSPQSGAEQYF. In nucleotides, the CDR3 is TGCGCCAGCAGCCCTCAGTCGGGGGCCGAGCAGTACTTC.

This sequence joins TRBV5-6 and TRBJ2-4, with a tentative D call TRBD2 (5 bases). Trimming took off 1 base at V and 0 bases at J, with 8 bases between the two ends. The CDR3 sequence is 15 residues long. Germline V CDR1 and CDR2: SGHDT, YYEEEE. The chain's CDR3 is CASSLHGLAKNIQYF. The CDR3 DNA sequence: TGTGCCAGCAGCTTGCATGGACTAGCCAAAAACATTCAGTACTTC.

A single count supports this clone. The chain combines TRBV5-8 with TRBJ1-1; 9 nucleotides align to TRBD1. The CDR3 loop spans 13 amino acids. The ends lost 4 bases at V and 7 bases at J; junction bases unmatched: 5. Germline CDR1 SGHTS, CDR2 YDEGEE. CDR3 nucleotides: TGTGCCAGCAGCCGGGACAGGGTAGGTGAAGCTTTCTTT. It specifies CASSRDRVGEAFF.

The chain couples TRBV5-1 to TRBJ1-1; D not resolved. The CDR3 totals 15 residues. Germline V gives CDR1 SGHRS, CDR2 YFSETQ. V lost 3 bases and J 5 bases, leaving 17 bases between the germline ends. The CDR3, as DNA: TGCGCCAGCAGCTCCGGCATAAGGGAGAGGACTGAAGCTTTCTTT. It codes for CASSSGIRERTEAFF. The full variable domain, completed using reference TRBV5-1 and TRBJ1-1, is KAGVTQTPRYLIKTRGQQVTLSCSPISGHRSVSWYQQTPGQGLQFLFEYFSETQRNKGNFPGRFSGRQFSNSRSEMNVSTLELGDSALYLCASSSGIRERTEAFFGQGTRLTVV.

This chain uses TRBV5-8 with TRBJ2-2; 7 bases align to TRBD1. CDR1 and CDR2 (germline): SGHTS, YDEGEE. The V and J ends lost 0 bases and 0 bases, in that order; junction bases with no gene match: 2. This CDR3 has 16 amino acids. The CDR3 here is CASSLDRGTNTGELFF. CDR3 bases: TGTGCCAGCAGCTTGGACAGGGGAACGAACACCGGGGAGCTGTTTTTT.

This chain connects TRBV27 to TRBJ2-7; D is ambiguous. From germline, CDR1 is MNHEY and CDR2 SMNVEV (reference sequence). The CDR3 has 16 amino acids. The germline V and J ends were trimmed by 4 bases and 3 bases, with 19 bases remaining between them. CDR3 loop: CASSSKTEYQLYEQYF. DNA for the CDR3: TGTGCCAGCAGTTCAAAGACCGAATACCAACTCTACGAGCAGTACTTC.

The chain uses TRBV2 and TRBJ2-2; 7 nucleotides match TRBD2. The ends lost 5 bases at V and 1 base at J; junction bases unmatched: 1. The CDR3 totals 14 residues. Germline CDR1 reads SNHLY; CDR2 reads FYNNEI. CDR3 sequence: CASSSSGNTGELFF. The CDR3 nucleotides read TGTGCCAGCAGTTCTAGCGGGAACACCGGGGAGCTGTTTTTT.

V and J are TRBV29-1 and TRBJ2-3, with D tentatively TRBD1 or TRBD2 (6 bases each). CDR3 length equals 14 residues. V lost 7 bases and J lost 6, with 20 bases in between. CDR1 SQVTM and CDR2 ANQGSEA come from the germline V gene. The DNA of the CDR3 is TGCAGCGCCCTTTCAATTGGGGGGCGCGATACGCAGTATTTT. Translated, it gives CSALSIGGRDTQYF.

This clone has just one count. The chain is built from TRBV9 and TRBJ2-7, with D possibly matching TRBD2 (5 bases). CDR3 length: 15 amino acids. V lost 0 bases and J 6 bases, leaving 16 bases between the germline ends. CDR1 is SGDLS and CDR2 is YYNGEE in the germline V gene. DNA of the CDR3: TGTGCCAGCAGCGTAGCTCCTGAGCTGGGGAGCGAGCAGTACTTC. It yields the protein CASSVAPELGSEQYF.

The genes are TRBV7-6 and TRBJ2-7, with D unresolved. The CDR3 extends over 16 amino acids. The V end was cut by 2 bases, the J end by 3 bases, with 17 bases between. Germline V gene data show CDR1 as SGHVS and CDR2 as FNYEAQ. The CDR3 coding sequence is TGTGCCAGCAGCTTACTTTTGGGTTCCGCTAACTACGAGCAGTACTTC. Amino acids: CASSLLLGSANYEQYF.

The genes are TRBV25-1 and TRBJ1-4, with D possibly being TRBD1 (5 bases). The V end was cut by 2 bases, the J end by 4 bases, with 11 bases between. Germline V lookup: CDR1 MGHDK, CDR2 SYGVNS. The CDR3 is 15 residues long. The CDR3 coding sequence is TGTGCCAGCAGTGAAGGGGGTAGCGGTAATGAAAAACTGTTTTTT. Protein product: CASSEGGSGNEKLFF.

The chain carries TRBV11-2 and TRBJ2-1, with TRBD1 matching over 7 bases. V was pared by 0 bases and J by 7 bases, with 6 bases of the junction left unmatched. The CDR3 contains 15 residues. Germline V CDR1 and CDR2: SGHAT, FQNNGV. The DNA of the CDR3 is TGTGCCAGCAGCTTAGATTTAGGGACAGCTAATGAGCAGTTCTTC. Amino acids: CASSLDLGTANEQFF.

The gene calls are TRBV9 and TRBJ1-1, with TRBD1 matching over 8 bases. Germline-derived CDR1 and CDR2 are SGDLS and YYNGEE. Trimming at V came to 1 base and at J to 2 bases, leaving 4 bases not matched to a gene. The CDR3 extends over 15 amino acids. The CDR3 loop reads CASSVLGQGNTEAFF. The CDR3 DNA is TGTGCCAGCAGCGTATTAGGACAGGGAAACACTGAAGCTTTCTTT.

The chain couples TRBV19 to TRBJ2-7; possibly TRBD1 for D (6 bases). CDR3 size: 11 residues. Germline CDR1 LNHDA, CDR2 SQIVND (reference sequence). CDR3 in DNA: TGTGCGGCAGGGGTTGGCTACGAGCAGTACTTC. It codes for CAAGVGYEQYF.

The V and J genes are TRBV4-1 and TRBJ1-2; 8 positions agree with TRBD1. The CDR3 covers 15 residues. The germline CDR1 and CDR2 sequences are MGHRA and YSYEKL. Unmatched junction bases numbered 7, after V lost 4 bases and J lost 3 bases. CDR3 loop: CASSPTGGIDYGYTF. As DNA, the CDR3 is TGCGCCAGCAGCCCTACAGGGGGGATAGACTATGGCTACACCTTC.

The chain has TRBV27 and TRBJ2-7, with 7 bases aligning to TRBD1. The CDR3 has 14 residues. Germline-derived CDR1 and CDR2 are MNHEY and SMNVEV (reference sequence). The V and J ends lost 3 bases and 7 bases, in that order; junction bases with no gene match: 9. This chain's CDR3 is CASSLSTGSGEQYF. The CDR3 DNA follows: TGTGCCAGCAGTTTGTCGACAGGGTCGGGGGAGCAGTACTTC.

The chain joins TRBV5-4 to TRBJ2-6; TRBD1 agrees at 9 bases. This CDR3 comprises 17 residues. From germline, CDR1 is SGHNT and CDR2 YYREEE (reference sequence). V gave up 3 bases and J gave up 4 bases; unmatched junction bases: 8. In DNA form, the CDR3 reads TGTGCCAGCAGCTCCGGGACAGGGAGCCTCGGGGCCAACGTCCTGACTTTC. Protein: CASSSGTGSLGANVLTF.

The rearrangement joins TRBV2 to TRBJ2-2; maybe TRBD2 (7 bases). V was clipped by 3 bases and J by 7 bases, with 18 bases between them. The CDR3 extends over 16 amino acids. Germline V gene data show CDR1 as SNHLY and CDR2 as FYNNEI. CDR3 protein: CASSDLGGGAVGELFF. DNA of the CDR3: TGTGCCAGCAGTGACCTTGGGGGGGGCGCGGTCGGGGAGCTGTTTTTT.

This clone was seen only a few times. This sequence joins TRBV19 and TRBJ1-3; D call uncertain. The CDR3 totals 17 residues. Looked up from germline, CDR1 is LNHDA and CDR2 is SQIVND (reference sequence). Between the trimmed V and J ends, which lost 2 bases and 0 bases, there was a span of 14 bases. CDR3 nucleotides: TGTGCCAGTAGTATAATCGTCGGCAGGACCTCTGGAAACACCATATATTTT. As protein: CASSIIVGRTSGNTIYF.

The CDR3 protein is CASSFQLIGDTPYEQYF. The CDR3 coding sequence is TGTGCCAGCAGTTTCCAACTTATAGGGGACACCCCCTACGAGCAGTACTTC. The rearrangement joins TRBV27 to TRBJ2-7; D might be TRBD1 (6 bases). From germline, CDR1 is MNHEY and CDR2 SMNVEV (reference sequence). This CDR3 comprises 17 residues. Trimming took 3 bases from V and 2 from J, leaving 20 bases between them.

The chain employs TRBV2 and TRBJ2-2, with D uncertain. Germline V gene lookup returns CDR1 SNHLY and CDR2 FYNNEI. V lost 3 bases to trimming and J lost 10 bases, with 6 bases between them. The CDR3 covers 11 residues. The CDR3 region has the DNA TGTGCCAGCAGTGATGTGGAGGAGCTGTTTTTT. Protein: CASSDVEELFF.